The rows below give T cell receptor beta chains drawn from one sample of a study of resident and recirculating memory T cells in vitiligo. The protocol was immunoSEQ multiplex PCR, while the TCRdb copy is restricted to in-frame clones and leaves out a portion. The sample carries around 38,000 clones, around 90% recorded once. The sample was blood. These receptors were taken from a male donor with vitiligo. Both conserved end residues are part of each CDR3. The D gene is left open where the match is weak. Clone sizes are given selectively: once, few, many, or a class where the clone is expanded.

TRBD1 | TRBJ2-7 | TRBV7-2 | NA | CATSPQGATVKQYF | TGTGCCACCTCCCCACAGGGGGCCACTGTCAAGCAGTACTTC
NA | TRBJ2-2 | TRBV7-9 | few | CASSTSGVTGELFF | TGTGCCAGCAGCACATCGGGGGTCACCGGGGAGCTGTTTTTT
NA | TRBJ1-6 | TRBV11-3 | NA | CASSLSRGQKTTNSPLHF | TGTGCCAGCAGCTTAAGCCGGGGACAAAAGACGACCAATTCACCCCTCCACTTT
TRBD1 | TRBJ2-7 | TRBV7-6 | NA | CASSLGTGGEQYF | TGTGCCAGCAGCTTAGGGACAGGGGGCGAGCAGTACTTC
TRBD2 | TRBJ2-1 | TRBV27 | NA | CASSRLAGVNEQFF | TGTGCCAGCAGTCGACTAGCGGGGGTCAATGAGCAGTTCTTC
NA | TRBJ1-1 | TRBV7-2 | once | CASSLNSNTEAFF | TGTGCCAGCAGCTTGAACTCGAACACTGAAGCTTTCTTT
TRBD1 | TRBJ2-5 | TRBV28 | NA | CASSFFRDRGLGTQYF | TGTGCCAGCAGTTTCTTCCGGGACAGGGGATTAGGGACCCAGTACTTC
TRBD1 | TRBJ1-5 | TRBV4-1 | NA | CASSQVPGGSQPQHF | TGCGCCAGCAGCCAAGTCCCAGGGGGAAGTCAGCCCCAGCATTTT
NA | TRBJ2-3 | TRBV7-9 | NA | CASSFPWADYSRTDTQYF | TGTGCCAGCAGCTTCCCCTGGGCTGACTACTCCCGTACAGATACGCAGTATTTT
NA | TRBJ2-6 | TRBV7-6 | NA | CASSLFSAGANVLTF | TGTGCCAGCAGCTTATTTAGTGCTGGGGCCAACGTCCTGACTTTC
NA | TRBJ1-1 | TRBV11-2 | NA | CASSFGGGVEAFF | TGTGCCAGCAGCTTCGGGGGTGGTGTTGAAGCTTTCTTT
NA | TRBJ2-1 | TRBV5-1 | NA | CASSLGVSSPQFF | TGCGCCAGCAGCTTGGGCGTATCGTCGCCCCAGTTCTTC
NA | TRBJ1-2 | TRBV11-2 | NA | CASSHYRGEGYGYTF | TGTGCCAGCAGCCACTACCGTGGTGAGGGTTATGGCTACACCTTC
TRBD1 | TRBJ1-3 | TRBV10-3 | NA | CAISENPTGLNTIYF | TGTGCCATCAGTGAGAATCCGACAGGGCTGAACACCATATATTTT
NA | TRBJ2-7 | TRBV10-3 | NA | CAISDRRGRTYEQYF | TGTGCCATCAGTGATCGGCGGGGGCGAACCTACGAGCAGTACTTC
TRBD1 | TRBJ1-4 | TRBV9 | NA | CASSRTGTGEKLFF | TGTGCCAGCAGCCGGACAGGGACGGGAGAAAAACTGTTTTTT
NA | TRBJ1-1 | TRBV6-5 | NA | CASSPGTPQAFF | TGTGCCAGCAGTCCAGGGACACCTCAAGCTTTCTTT
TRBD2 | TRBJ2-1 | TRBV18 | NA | CASSPSGGGRGEQFF | TGTGCCAGCTCACCGAGCGGGGGGGGCCGCGGTGAGCAGTTCTTC
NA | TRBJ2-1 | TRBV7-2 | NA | CASSLRGGAYNEQFF | TGTGCCAGCAGCTTGAGGGGGGGGGCCTACAATGAGCAGTTCTTC
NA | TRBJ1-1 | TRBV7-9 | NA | CASSRTEAFF | TGTGCCAGCAGTCGGACAGAAGCTTTCTTT
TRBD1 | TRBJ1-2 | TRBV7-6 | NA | CASSLGTGDYGYTF | TGTGCCAGCAGCTTAGGGACAGGGGACTATGGCTACACCTTC
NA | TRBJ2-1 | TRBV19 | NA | CASSSPPSYNEQFF | TGTGCCAGTAGTTCCCCCCCGTCCTACAATGAGCAGTTCTTC
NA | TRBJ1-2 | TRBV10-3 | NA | CAISEEAEDGYTF | TGTGCCATCAGTGAGGAGGCAGAAGATGGCTACACCTTC
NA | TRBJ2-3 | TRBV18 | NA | CASSLVLTDTDTQYF | TGTGCCAGCTCACTCGTTTTGACAGACACAGATACGCAGTATTTT
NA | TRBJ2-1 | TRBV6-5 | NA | CASSYAQETEQFF | TGTGCCAGCAGTTACGCGCAAGAAACTGAGCAGTTCTTC
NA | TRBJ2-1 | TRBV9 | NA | CASSVEGGESSYNEQFF | TGTGCCAGCAGCGTAGAAGGAGGCGAAAGCTCCTACAATGAGCAGTTCTTC
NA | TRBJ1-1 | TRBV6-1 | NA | CASSNYMNTEAFF | TGTGCCAGCAGTAACTATATGAACACTGAAGCTTTCTTT
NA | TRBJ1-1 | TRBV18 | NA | CASSPDQEAAEAFF | TGTGCCAGCTCACCAGACCAGGAGGCCGCTGAAGCTTTCTTT
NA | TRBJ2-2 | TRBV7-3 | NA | CASSLFQGSGELFF | TGTGCCAGCAGCTTATTTCAGGGGTCCGGGGAGCTGTTTTTT
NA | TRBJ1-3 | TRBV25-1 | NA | CASGPLGLGNTIYF | TGTGCCAGCGGGCCTCTGGGGCTTGGAAACACCATATATTTT
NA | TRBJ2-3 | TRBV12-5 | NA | CASGPKFPGVTDTQYF | TGTGCTAGTGGTCCGAAGTTTCCGGGAGTAACAGATACGCAGTATTTT
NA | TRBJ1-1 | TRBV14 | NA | CASTLGGTEAFF | TGTGCCAGCACCCTAGGGGGCACTGAAGCTTTCTTT
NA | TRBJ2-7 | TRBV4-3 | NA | CASSQETGYEQYF | TGCGCCAGCAGCCAAGAAACCGGCTACGAGCAGTACTTC
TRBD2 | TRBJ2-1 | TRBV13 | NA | CASSRHPPLAGATYNEQFF | TGTGCCAGCAGCCGCCATCCACCTCTAGCGGGGGCGACCTACAATGAGCAGTTCTTC
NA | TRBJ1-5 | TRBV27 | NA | CASSREGTYSNQPQHF | TGTGCCAGCAGCCGGGAGGGGACATATAGCAATCAGCCCCAGCATTTT
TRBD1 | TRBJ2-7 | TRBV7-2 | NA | CASSNQQGTEQYF | TGTGCCAGCAGCAACCAACAGGGGACCGAGCAGTACTTC
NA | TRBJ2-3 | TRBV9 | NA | CASSFWDSTDTQYF | TGTGCCAGCAGCTTTTGGGACTCCACAGATACGCAGTATTTT